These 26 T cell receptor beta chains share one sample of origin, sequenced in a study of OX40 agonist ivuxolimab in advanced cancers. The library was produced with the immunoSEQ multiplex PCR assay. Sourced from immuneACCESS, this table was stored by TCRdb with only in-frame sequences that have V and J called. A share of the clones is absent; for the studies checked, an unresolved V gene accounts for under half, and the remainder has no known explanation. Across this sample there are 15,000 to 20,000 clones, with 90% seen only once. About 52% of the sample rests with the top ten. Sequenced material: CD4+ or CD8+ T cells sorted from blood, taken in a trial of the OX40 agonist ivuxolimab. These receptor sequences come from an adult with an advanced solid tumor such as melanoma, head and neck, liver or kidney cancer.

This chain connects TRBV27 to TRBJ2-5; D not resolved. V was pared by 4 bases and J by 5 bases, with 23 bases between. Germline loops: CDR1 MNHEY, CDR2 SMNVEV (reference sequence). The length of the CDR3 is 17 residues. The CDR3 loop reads CASSSFFNRDGWETQYF. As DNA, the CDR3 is TGTGCCAGCAGTTCCTTCTTCAACAGAGATGGGTGGGAGACCCAGTACTTC.

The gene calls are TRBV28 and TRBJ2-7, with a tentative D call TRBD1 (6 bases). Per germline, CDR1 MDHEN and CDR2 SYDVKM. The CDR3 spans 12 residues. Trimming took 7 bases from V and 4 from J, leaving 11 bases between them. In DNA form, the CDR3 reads TGTGCCAGCAATTCCGGGACATACGAGCAGTACTTC. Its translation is CASNSGTYEQYF. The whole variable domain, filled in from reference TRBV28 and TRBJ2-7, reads DVKVTQSSRYLVKRTGEKVFLECVQDMDHENMFWYRQDPGLGLRLIYFSYDVKMKEKGDIPEGYSVSREKKERFSLILESASTNQTSMYLCASNSGTYEQYFGPGTRLTVT.

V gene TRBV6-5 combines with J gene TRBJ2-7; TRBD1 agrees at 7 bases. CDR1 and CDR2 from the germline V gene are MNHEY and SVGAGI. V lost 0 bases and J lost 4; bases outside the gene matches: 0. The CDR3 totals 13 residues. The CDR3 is CASSYSTGYEQYF. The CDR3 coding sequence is TGTGCCAGCAGTTACTCGACAGGGTACGAGCAGTACTTC.

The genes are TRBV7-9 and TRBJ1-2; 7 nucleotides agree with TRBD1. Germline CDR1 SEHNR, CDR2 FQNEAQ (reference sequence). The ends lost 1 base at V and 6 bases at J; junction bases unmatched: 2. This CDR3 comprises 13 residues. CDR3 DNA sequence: TGTGCCAGCAGCTTAGGAGGGGGCAATGGCTACACCTTC. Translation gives CASSLGGGNGYTF. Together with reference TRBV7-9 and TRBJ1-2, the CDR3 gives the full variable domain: DTGVSQNPRHKITKRGQNVTFRCDPISEHNRLYWYRQTLGQGPEFLTYFQNEAQLEKSRLLSDRFSAERPKGSFSTLEIQRTEQGDSAMYLCASSLGGGNGYTFGSGTRLTVV.

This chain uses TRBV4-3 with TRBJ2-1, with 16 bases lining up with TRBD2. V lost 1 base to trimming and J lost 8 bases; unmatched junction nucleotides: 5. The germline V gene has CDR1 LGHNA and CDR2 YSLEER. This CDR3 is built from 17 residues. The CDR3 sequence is CASSQVGTSGRAYEQFF. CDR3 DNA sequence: TGCGCCAGCAGCCAAGTAGGGACTAGCGGGAGGGCGTATGAGCAGTTCTTC.

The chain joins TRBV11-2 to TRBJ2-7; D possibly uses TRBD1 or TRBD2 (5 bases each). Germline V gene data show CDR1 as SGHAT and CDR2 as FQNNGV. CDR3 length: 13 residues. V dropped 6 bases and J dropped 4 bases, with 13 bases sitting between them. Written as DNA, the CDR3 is TGTGCCAGCAGTTGGGGGAGTGGGTACGAGCAGTACTTC. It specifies CASSWGSGYEQYF.

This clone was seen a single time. This CDR3 is CASSLGGRSDTGELFF. The CDR3 DNA reads as TGTGCCAGCAGCTTAGGCGGGAGATCGGACACCGGGGAGCTGTTTTTT. The rearrangement uses TRBV7-6 and TRBJ2-2; 7 nucleotides align to TRBD2. Germline trimming cut 1 base from V and 3 bases from J; bases unmatched to any gene: 5. This CDR3 is built from 16 residues. The V gene's germline CDR1 is SGHVS and CDR2 FNYEAQ.

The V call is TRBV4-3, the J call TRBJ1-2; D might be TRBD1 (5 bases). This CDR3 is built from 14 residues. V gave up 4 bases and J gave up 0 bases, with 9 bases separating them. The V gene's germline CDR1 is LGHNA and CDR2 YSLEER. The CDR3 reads CASSPGRSNYGYTF. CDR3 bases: TGCGCCAGCAGCCCGGGACGGTCTAACTATGGCTACACCTTC.

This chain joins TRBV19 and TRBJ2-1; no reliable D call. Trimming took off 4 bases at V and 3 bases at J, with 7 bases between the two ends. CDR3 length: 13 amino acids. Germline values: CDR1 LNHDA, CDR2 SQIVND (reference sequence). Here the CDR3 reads CASSTVSYNEQFF. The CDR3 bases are TGTGCCAGTAGTACGGTTAGCTACAATGAGCAGTTCTTC. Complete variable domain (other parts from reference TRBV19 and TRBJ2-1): DGGITQSPKYLFRKEGQNVTLSCEQNLNHDAMYWYRQDPGQGLRLIYYSQIVNDFQKGDIAEGYSVSREKKESFPLTVTSAQKNPTAFYLCASSTVSYNEQFFGPGTRLTVL.

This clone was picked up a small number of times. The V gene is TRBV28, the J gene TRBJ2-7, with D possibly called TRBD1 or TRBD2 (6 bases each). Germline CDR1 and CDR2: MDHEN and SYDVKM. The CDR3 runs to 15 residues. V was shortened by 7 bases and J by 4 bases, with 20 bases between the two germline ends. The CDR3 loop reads CASNSRGAGTYEQYF. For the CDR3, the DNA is TGTGCCAGCAACTCAAGGGGGGCAGGGACTTACGAGCAGTACTTC. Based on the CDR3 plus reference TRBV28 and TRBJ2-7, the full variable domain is DVKVTQSSRYLVKRTGEKVFLECVQDMDHENMFWYRQDPGLGLRLIYFSYDVKMKEKGDIPEGYSVSREKKERFSLILESASTNQTSMYLCASNSRGAGTYEQYFGPGTRLTVT.

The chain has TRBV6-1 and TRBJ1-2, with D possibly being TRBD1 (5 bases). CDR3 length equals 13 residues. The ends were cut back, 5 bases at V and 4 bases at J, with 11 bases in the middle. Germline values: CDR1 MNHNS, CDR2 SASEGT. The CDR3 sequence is CASSPRGSYGYTF. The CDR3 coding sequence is TGTGCCAGCAGTCCCCGGGGGAGCTATGGCTACACCTTC.

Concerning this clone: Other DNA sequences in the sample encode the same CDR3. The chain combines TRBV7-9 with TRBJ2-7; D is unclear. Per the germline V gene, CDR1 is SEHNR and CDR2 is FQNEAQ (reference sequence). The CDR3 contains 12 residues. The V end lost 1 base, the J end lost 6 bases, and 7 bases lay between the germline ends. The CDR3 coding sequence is TGTGCCAGCAGCTTAGGCTCCGGCGAGCAGTACTTC. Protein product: CASSLGSGEQYF.

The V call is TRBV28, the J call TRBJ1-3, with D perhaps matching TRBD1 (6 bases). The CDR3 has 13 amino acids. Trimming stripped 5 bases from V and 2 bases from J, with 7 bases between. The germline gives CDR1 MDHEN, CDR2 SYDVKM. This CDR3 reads CASSRDTGNTIYF. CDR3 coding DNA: TGTGCCAGCAGTAGGGACACTGGAAACACCATATATTTT.

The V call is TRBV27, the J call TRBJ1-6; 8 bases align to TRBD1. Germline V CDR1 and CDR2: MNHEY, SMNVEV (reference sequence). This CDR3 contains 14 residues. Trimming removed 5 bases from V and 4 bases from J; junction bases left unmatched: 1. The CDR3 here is CASSRQGYNSPLHF. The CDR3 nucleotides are TGTGCCAGCAGTCGACAGGGGTATAATTCACCCCTCCACTTT.

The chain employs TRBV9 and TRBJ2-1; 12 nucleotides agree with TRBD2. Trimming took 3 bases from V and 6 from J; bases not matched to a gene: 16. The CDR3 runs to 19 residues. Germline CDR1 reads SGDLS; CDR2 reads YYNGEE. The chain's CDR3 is CASSDRSGTSGYLGNEQFF. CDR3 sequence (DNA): TGTGCCAGCAGCGACCGTTCCGGGACTAGCGGGTATTTAGGCAATGAGCAGTTCTTC.

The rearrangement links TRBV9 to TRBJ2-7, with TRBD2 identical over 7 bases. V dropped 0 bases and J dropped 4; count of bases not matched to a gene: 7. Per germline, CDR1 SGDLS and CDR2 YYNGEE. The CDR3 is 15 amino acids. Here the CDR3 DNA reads TGTGCCAGCAGCGTAGATGCGGGAGCGGCGTACGAGCAGTACTTC. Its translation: CASSVDAGAAYEQYF.

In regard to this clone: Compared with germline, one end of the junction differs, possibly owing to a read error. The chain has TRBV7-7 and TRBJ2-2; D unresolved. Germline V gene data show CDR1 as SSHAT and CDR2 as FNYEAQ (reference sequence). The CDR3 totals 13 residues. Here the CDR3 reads CASSLVYGGELFF. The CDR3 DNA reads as TGTGCTAGCAGCTTAGTTTATGGCGGGGAGCTGTTTTTT.

CDR3 protein: CASSPLLGTEAFF. The CDR3 nucleotides are TGTGCCAGCAGCCCCCTCCTGGGCACTGAAGCTTTCTTT. The rearrangement joins TRBV27 to TRBJ1-1; D not resolved. The CDR3 has 13 amino acids. The germline CDR1 and CDR2 sequences are MNHEY and SMNVEV (reference sequence). The V end was cut by 6 bases, the J end by 4 bases, with 12 bases between.

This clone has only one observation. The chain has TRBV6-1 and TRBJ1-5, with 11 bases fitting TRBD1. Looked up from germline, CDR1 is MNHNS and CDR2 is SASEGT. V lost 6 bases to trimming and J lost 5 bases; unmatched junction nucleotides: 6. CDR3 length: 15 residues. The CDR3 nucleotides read TGTGCCAGCAGCTTGGGACAGGGGGATTATCAGCCCCAGCATTTT. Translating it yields CASSLGQGDYQPQHF.

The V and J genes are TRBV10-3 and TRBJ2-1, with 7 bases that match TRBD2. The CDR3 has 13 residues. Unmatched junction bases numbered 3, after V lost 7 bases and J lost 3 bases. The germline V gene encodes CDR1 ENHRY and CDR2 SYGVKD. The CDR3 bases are TGTGCCATCAATCGGGAGGACTACAATGAGCAGTTCTTC. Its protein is CAINREDYNEQFF.

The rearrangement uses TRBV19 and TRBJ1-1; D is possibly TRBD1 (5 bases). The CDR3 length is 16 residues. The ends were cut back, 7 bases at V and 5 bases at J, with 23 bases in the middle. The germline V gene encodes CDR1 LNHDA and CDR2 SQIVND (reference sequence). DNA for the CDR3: TGTGCCAGTACCCTCGACCAGACAGCCGGGAGAACTGAAGCTTTCTTT. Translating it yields CASTLDQTAGRTEAFF.

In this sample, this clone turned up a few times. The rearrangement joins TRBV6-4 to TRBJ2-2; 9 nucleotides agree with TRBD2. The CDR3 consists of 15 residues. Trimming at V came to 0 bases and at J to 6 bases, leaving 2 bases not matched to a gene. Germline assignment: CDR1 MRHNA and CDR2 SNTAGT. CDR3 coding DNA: TGTGCCAGCAGTGACTCAAGACTAGCGGCCGGGGAGCTGTTTTTT. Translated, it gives CASSDSRLAAGELFF.

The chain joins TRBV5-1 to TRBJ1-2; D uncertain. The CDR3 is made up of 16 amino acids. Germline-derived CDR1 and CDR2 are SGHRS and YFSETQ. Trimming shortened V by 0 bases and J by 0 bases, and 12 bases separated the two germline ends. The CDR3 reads CASSLAVTGANYGYTF. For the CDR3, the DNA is TGCGCCAGCAGCTTGGCGGTGACGGGAGCTAACTATGGCTACACCTTC.

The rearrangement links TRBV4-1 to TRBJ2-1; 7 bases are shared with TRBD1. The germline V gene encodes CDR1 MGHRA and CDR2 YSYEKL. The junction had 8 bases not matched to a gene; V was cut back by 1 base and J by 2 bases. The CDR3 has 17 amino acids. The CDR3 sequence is CASSQGFTGETYNEQFF. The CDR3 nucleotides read TGCGCCAGCAGCCAAGGGTTCACAGGGGAGACCTACAATGAGCAGTTCTTC.

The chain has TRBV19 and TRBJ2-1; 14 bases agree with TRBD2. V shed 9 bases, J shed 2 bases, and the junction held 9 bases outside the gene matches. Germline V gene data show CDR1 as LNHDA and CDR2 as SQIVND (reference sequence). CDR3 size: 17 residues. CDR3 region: CASLPGLAGDPYNEQFF. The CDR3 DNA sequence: TGTGCCAGCCTCCCGGGACTAGCGGGAGACCCCTACAATGAGCAGTTCTTC.

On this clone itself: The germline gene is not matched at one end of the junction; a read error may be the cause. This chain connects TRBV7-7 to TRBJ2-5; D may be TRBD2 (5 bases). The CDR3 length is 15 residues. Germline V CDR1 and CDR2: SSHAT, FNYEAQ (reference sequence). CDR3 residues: CASSLALGMGETQYF. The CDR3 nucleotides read TGTGCTAGCAGCTTAGCGCTGGGTATGGGGGAGACCCAGTACTTC. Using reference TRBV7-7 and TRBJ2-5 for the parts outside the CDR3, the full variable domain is GAGVSQSPRYKVTKRGQDVTLRCDPISSHATLYWYQQALGQGPEFLTYFNYEAQPDKSGLPSDRFSAERPEGSISTLTIQRTEQRDSAMYRCASSLALGMGETQYFGPGTRLLVL.